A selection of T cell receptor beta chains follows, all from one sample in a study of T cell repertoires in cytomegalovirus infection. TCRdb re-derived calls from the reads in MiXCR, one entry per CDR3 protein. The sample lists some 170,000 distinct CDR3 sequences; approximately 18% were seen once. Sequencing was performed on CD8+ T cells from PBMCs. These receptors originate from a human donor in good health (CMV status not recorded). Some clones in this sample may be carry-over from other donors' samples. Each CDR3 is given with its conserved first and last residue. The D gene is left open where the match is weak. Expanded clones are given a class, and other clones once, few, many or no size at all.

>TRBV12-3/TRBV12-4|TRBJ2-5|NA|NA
TGTGCCAGCAGCCAAAGGACTGACCAAGAGACCCAGTACTTC
CASSQRTDQETQYF
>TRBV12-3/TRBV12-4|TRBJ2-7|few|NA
TGTGCCAGCAGTCCAACTTGGGCGGACCGGTACTTC
CASSPTWADRYF
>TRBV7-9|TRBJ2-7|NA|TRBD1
TGTGCCAGCAGCGTCGGACAGGGGCCTTCCTACGAGCAGTACTTC
CASSVGQGPSYEQYF
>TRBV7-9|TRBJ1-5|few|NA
TGTGCCGGACAGACTAGCAATCAGCCCCAGCATTTT
CAGQTSNQPQHF
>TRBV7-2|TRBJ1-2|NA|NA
TGTGCCAGCAGCTACCCCGGGACTGACTATAGCTACACCTTC
CASSYPGTDYSYTF
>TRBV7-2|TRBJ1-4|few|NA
TGTGCCAGCAGCCCTAGGGAGAATGAAAAACTGTTTTTT
CASSPRENEKLFF
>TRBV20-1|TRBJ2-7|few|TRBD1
TGCAGTGCCCTGGACAGGGGAGACTACGAGCAGTACTTC
CSALDRGDYEQYF
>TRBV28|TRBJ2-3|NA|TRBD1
TGTGCCAGCAGCGCGACAGGGGGCTGGACAGATACGCAGTATTTT
CASSATGGWTDTQYF
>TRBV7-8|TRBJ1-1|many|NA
TGTGCCAGCAGCCAGGGTAGAGGGGAAGCTTTCTTT
CASSQGRGEAFF
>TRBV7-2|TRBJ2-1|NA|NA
TGTGCCAGCAGCCTTACCGGCCATGAGCAGTTCTTC
CASSLTGHEQFF
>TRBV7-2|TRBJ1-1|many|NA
TGTGCCAGCAGCTCCATTTGGGGCGGCACTGAAGCTTTCTTT
CASSSIWGGTEAFF
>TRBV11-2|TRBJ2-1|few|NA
TGTGCCAGCAGCGCCAGGGGAAATCACAATGAGCAGTTCTTC
CASSARGNHNEQFF
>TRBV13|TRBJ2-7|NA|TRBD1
TGTGCCAGCAGCTCAAGAGGGGGCTCTAACGAGCAGTACTTC
CASSSRGGSNEQYF